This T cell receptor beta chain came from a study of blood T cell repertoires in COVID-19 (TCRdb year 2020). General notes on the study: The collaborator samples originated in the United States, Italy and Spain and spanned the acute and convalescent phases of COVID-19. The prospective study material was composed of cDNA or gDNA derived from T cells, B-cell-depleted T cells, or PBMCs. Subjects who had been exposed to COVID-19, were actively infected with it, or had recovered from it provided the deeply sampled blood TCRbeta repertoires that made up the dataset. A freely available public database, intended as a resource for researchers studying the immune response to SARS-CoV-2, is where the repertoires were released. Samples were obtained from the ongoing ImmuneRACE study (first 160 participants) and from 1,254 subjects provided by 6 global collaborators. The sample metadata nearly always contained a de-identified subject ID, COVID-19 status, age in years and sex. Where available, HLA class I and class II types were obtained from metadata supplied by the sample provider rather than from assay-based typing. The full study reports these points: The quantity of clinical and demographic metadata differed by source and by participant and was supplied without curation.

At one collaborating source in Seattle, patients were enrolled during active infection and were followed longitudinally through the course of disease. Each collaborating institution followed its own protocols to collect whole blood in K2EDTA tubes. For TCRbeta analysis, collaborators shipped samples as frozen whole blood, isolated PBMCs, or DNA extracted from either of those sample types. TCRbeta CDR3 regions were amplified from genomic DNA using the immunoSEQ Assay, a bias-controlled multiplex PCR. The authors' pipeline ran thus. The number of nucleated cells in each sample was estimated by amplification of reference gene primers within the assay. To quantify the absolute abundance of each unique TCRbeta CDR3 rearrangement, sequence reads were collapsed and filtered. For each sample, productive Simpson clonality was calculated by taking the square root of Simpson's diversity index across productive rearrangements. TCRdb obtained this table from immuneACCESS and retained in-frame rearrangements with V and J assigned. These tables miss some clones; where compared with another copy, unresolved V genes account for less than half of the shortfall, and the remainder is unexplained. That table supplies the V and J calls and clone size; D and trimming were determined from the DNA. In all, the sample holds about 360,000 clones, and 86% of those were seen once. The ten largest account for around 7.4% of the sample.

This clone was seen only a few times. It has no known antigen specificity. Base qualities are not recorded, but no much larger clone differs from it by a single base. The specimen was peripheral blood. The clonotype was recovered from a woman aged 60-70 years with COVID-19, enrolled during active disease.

The CDR3 is CTSGRRDREVGYTF. In nucleotide form, the sequence is TGCACCAGCGGGCGCCGGGACAGGGAGGTGGGCTACACCTTC. The V gene is TRBV1 and the J gene is TRBJ1-2; the table names TRBD1, a call not compared with the DNA. TRBV1 is noted as a pseudogene. The CDR3 runs 14 amino acids, cysteine and phenylalanine included. Only the CDR3 DNA stays, 42 bases, in frame from base 1.